These 18 T cell receptor beta chains came from one sample sequenced in a study of beta chain features in type 1 diabetes. Study-wide points: Moderate but significant shortening of TCRB CDR3s was recorded in all four CD4+ subsets from Type 1 diabetes patients.

Expressed TCRB transcripts got sequenced, as all isolated RNA was reverse transcribed. Clones were sequenced by immunoSEQ multiplex PCR, and TCRdb holds only the in-frame ones, with some missing. The sample comprises roughly 260,000 clones, 9.5% to 13% of which are singletons, and around 0.017% rests with the top ten. Their specific antigens are unknown. The specimen was naive CD4+ T cells from blood. The receptor source for this set is a man aged 25 to 40 with type 1 diabetes.

Concerning this clone itself: Germline and junction disagree at one end, which may indicate a read error. The V call is TRBV5-1, the J call TRBJ1-2, with D possibly matching TRBD1 (6 bases). This CDR3 has 14 amino acids. The germline gives CDR1 SGHRS, CDR2 YFSETQ. CDR3 in DNA: TGCGCCACCAGCCGGGACACCTCTAACTATGGCTACACCTTC. It yields the protein CATSRDTSNYGYTF. The whole variable domain, remainder taken from reference TRBV5-1 and TRBJ1-2, is KAGVTQTPRYLIKTRGQQVTLSCSPISGHRSVSWYQQTPGQGLQFLFEYFSETQRNKGNFPGRFSGRQFSNSRSEMNVSTLELGDSALYLCATSRDTSNYGYTFGSGTRLTVV.

The CDR3 nucleotides read TGTGCCAGCTCACCTCCCGGACAGGTTAATGAAAAACTGTTTTTT. Amino acid sequence: CASSPPGQVNEKLFF. The chain uses TRBV18 and TRBJ1-4; 7 nucleotides agree with TRBD1. This CDR3 region has 15 residues. Looked up from germline, CDR1 is KGHSH and CDR2 is LQKENI. Trimming removed 3 bases from V and 4 bases from J; junction bases left unmatched: 5.

This clone was seen a few times. The V call is TRBV4-1, the J call TRBJ1-1; 8 bases fit TRBD1. In germline, CDR1 is MGHRA, CDR2 YSYEKL. Trimming at V came to 0 bases and at J to 2 bases, leaving 11 bases not matched to a gene. The CDR3 totals 18 residues. The CDR3 DNA sequence: TGCGCCAGCAGCCAAGAAAGCCCACGGACAGGGTTCAACACTGAAGCTTTCTTT. Its protein product is CASSQESPRTGFNTEAFF.

This clone was counted between two and nine times. Other DNA sequences in this specimen translate into the identical CDR3. This rearrangement joins TRBV10-3 to TRBJ2-5; D uncertain. This CDR3 region has 12 residues. Germline V lookup: CDR1 ENHRY, CDR2 SYGVKD. Trimming pared 2 bases from V and 5 bases from J, leaving 6 bases between. CDR3 DNA: TGTGCCATCAGTGAGGGAGCGGAGACCCAGTACTTC. The encoded protein is CAISEGAETQYF.

This clone showed up just a few times. The chain joins TRBV7-3 to TRBJ2-2; 9 nucleotides line up with TRBD1. The CDR3 covers 14 residues. CDR1 and CDR2 (germline): SGHTA, FQGTGA. V dropped 5 bases and J dropped 8; count of bases not matched to a gene: 6. The CDR3 nucleotides are TGTGCCAGCAGCCCGGGGACAGGGACTGGGGAGCTGTTTTTT. Amino acid sequence: CASSPGTGTGELFF.

This clone was seen more than once but under ten times. The J gene is TRBJ1-5, the V gene TRBV7-2; D not resolved. This CDR3 comprises 13 residues. The V and J ends lost 5 bases and 7 bases respectively, with 12 bases between them. CDR1 and CDR2 (germline): SGHTA, FQGNSA. This CDR3 is CASSLQGGQPQHF. CDR3 in DNA: TGTGCCAGCAGCCTACAAGGAGGACAGCCCCAGCATTTT.

The gene calls are TRBV7-2 and TRBJ1-1, with a weak D call TRBD1 (6 bases). The CDR3 totals 15 residues. Trimming shortened V by 5 bases and J by 1 base, and 14 bases separated the two germline ends. CDR1 is SGHTA, CDR2 FQGNSA, per germline. CDR3 residues: CASSLQGGGNTEAFF. The CDR3 region has the DNA TGTGCCAGCAGCCTACAGGGCGGGGGGAACACTGAAGCTTTCTTT.

This clone has more than one count but fewer than ten. The chain uses TRBV9 and TRBJ2-1; 7 bases map to TRBD2. V shed 4 bases, J shed 10 bases, and the junction held 11 bases outside the gene matches. Germline CDR1 SGDLS, CDR2 YYNGEE. This CDR3 is 14 amino acids long. The CDR3 coding sequence is TGTGCCAGCAGCCTCCGGGTGTACGGGGGGGAGCAGTTCTTC. Protein: CASSLRVYGGEQFF.

The chain employs TRBV28 and TRBJ1-1, with TRBD1 as a possible D gene (5 bases). V was cut by 5 bases and J by 10 bases, with 11 bases left in between. The CDR3 is 11 residues long. Germline V gene lookup returns CDR1 MDHEN and CDR2 SYDVKM. The CDR3 bases are TGTGCCAGCAGTCTAACTCAGGGAGCTTTCTTT. This encodes CASSLTQGAFF.

The chain combines TRBV5-1 with TRBJ2-5; a weak D match, TRBD2 (5 bases). There are 15 residues in the CDR3. V lost 2 bases and J lost 2, with 13 bases in between. Germline assignment: CDR1 SGHRS and CDR2 YFSETQ. CDR3 nucleotide sequence: TGCGCCAGCAGCTTCGGTGGGAGTATTCAAGAGACCCAGTACTTC. It translates to CASSFGGSIQETQYF. Looking up the rest from reference TRBV5-1 and TRBJ2-5 gives the full variable domain: KAGVTQTPRYLIKTRGQQVTLSCSPISGHRSVSWYQQTPGQGLQFLFEYFSETQRNKGNFPGRFSGRQFSNSRSEMNVSTLELGDSALYLCASSFGGSIQETQYFGPGTRLLVL.

This chain joins TRBV7-9 and TRBJ1-5; D remains unclear. V was pared by 5 bases and J by 6 bases, with 8 bases between. There are 12 residues in the CDR3. Germline V gives CDR1 SEHNR, CDR2 FQNEAQ (reference sequence). The DNA of the CDR3 is TGTGCCAGCAGCCACCCCAGTCAGCCCCAGCATTTT. Translation gives CASSHPSQPQHF.

There are many counts of this clone. The rearrangement links TRBV7-2 to TRBJ2-5; TRBD2 matches at 9 bases. V lost 11 bases to trimming and J lost 4 bases; unmatched junction nucleotides: 8. The CDR3 runs 13 residues. From germline, CDR1 is SGHTA and CDR2 FQGNSA. This chain's CDR3 is CASGRGGIETQYF. In DNA, the CDR3 is TGTGCCTCCGGGCGGGGGGGCATAGAGACCCAGTACTTC.

V gene TRBV19 combines with J gene TRBJ2-5, with D tentatively TRBD1 (5 bases). The V end was cut by 4 bases, the J end by 0 bases, with 6 bases between. The CDR3 extends over 13 amino acids. Germline loops: CDR1 LNHDA, CDR2 SQIVND (reference sequence). The CDR3 spells CASSKQDQETQYF. In nucleotides, the CDR3 is TGTGCCAGTAGTAAACAGGACCAAGAGACCCAGTACTTC.

The genes are TRBV2 and TRBJ2-5; D gene unclear. V was cut by 8 bases and J by 1 base, with 17 bases left in between. CDR1 is SNHLY and CDR2 is FYNNEI in the germline V gene. This CDR3 is 15 amino acids long. The CDR3 sequence is CASGPALASQETQYF. The CDR3 DNA reads TGTGCCAGCGGGCCCGCGTTGGCCAGCCAAGAGACCCAGTACTTC.

Only a few counts were recorded for this clone. This chain connects TRBV5-6 to TRBJ2-5, with 9 bases identical to TRBD1. The CDR3 is 15 residues long. CDR1 and CDR2 (germline): SGHDT, YYEEEE. The junction had 10 bases not matched to a gene; V was cut back by 3 bases and J by 7 bases. The CDR3 sequence: CASSSAGQGRGTQYF. CDR3 coding DNA: TGTGCCAGCAGCTCGGCGGGACAGGGTCGCGGGACCCAGTACTTC.

This clone was counted a few times. J is TRBJ1-4 and V is TRBV6-6; D ambiguous. Between the trimmed V and J ends, which lost 10 bases and 0 bases, there was a span of 12 bases. Germline values: CDR1 MNHNY, CDR2 SVGAGI (reference sequence). The CDR3 spans 14 residues. The CDR3, as DNA: TGTGCCACCGGAAGACAACCAACTAATGAAAAACTGTTTTTT. Translating it yields CATGRQPTNEKLFF.

In its sample, this clone was seen a few times. The V and J genes are TRBV6-6 and TRBJ2-7; TRBD2 matches 8 bases. V shed 6 bases, J shed 5 bases, and the junction held 12 bases outside the gene matches. The CDR3 loop spans 15 amino acids. CDR1 and CDR2 from the germline V gene are MNHNY and SVGAGI (reference sequence). Here the CDR3 DNA reads TGTGCCAGCAGCGGGACTAGAGGCACCCGCGACGAGCAGTACTTC. Translation: CASSGTRGTRDEQYF.

This chain joins TRBV4-2 and TRBJ1-2; D is ambiguous. This CDR3 contains 15 residues. The V gene lost 1 base and the J gene lost 0 bases, with 9 bases spanning the gap. From germline, CDR1 is LGHNA and CDR2 YNFKEQ. Written as DNA, the CDR3 is TGTGCCAGCAGCCAAGTCACCGGGGCTAACTATGGCTACACCTTC. Translated: CASSQVTGANYGYTF.